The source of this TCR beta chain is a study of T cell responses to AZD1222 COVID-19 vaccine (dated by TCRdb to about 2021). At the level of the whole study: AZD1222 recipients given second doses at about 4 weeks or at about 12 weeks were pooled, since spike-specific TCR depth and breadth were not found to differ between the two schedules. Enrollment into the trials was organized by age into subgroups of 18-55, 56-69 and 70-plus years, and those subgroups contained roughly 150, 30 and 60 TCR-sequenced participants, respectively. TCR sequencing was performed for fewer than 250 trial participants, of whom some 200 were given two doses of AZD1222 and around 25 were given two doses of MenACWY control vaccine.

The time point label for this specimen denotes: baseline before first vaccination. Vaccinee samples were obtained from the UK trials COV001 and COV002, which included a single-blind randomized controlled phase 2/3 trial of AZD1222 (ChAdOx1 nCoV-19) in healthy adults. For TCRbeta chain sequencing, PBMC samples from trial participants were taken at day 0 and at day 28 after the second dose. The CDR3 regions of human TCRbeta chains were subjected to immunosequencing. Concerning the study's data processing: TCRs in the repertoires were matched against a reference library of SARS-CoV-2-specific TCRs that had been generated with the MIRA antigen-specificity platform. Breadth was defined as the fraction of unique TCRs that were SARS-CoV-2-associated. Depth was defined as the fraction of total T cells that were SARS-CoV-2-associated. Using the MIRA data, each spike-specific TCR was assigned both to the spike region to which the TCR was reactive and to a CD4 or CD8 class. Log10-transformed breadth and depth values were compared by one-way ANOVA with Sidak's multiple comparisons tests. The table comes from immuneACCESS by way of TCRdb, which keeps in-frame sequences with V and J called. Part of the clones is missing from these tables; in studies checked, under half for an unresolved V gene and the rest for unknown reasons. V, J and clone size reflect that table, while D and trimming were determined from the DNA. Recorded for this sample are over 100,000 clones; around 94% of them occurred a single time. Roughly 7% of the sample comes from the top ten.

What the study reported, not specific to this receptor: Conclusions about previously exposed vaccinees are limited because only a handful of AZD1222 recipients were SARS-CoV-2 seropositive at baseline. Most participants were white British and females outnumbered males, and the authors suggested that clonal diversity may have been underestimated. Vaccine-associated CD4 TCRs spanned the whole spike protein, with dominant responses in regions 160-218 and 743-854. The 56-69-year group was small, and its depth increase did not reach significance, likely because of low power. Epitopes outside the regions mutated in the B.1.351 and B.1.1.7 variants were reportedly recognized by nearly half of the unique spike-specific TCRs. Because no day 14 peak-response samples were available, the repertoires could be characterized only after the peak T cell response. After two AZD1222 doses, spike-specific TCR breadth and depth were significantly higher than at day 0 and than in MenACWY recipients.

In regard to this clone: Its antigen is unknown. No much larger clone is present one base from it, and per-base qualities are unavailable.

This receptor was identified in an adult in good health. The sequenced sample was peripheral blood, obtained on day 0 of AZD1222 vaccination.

The DNA reads TGTGCCAGCAGTTGGGGAGACTATGGCTACACCTTC. Translation gives CASSWGDYGYTF. This receptor chain uses TRBV28 and TRBJ1-2; no D gene is confidently identified. The CDR3 holds 12 amino acids from the cysteine to the phenylalanine. Only the CDR3 DNA is retained, 36 bases long and in frame from the first base. The germline V gene sets CDR1 to MDHEN and CDR2 to SYDVKM. Trimming takes 4 bases from V and 3 bases from J, and the germline ends sit 6 bases apart.